Here is one T cell receptor (beta chain) with its context. Its antigen is still unknown. Generated by immunoSEQ multiplex PCR, the TCRdb table keeps only in-frame clones and is missing some. Of around 69,000 clones in the sample, roughly 88% are singletons; the top ten hold approximately 11%. This specimen comes from a study of T cell responses to AZD1222 COVID-19 vaccine. In the study overall: Second doses were pooled across both intervals (about 4 or about 12 weeks). Study conclusions and caveats: Most donors were white British and more were female, and clonal diversity was possibly underestimated.

V lost 2 bases and J 7 bases, leaving 11 bases between the germline ends. CDR1 is GTSNPN, CDR2 SVGIG, per germline (reference sequence). CDR3 size: 12 residues. The sequencing here drew on peripheral blood, taken on day 0 of AZD1222 vaccination. The sequence came from an adult in good health. This chain uses TRBV30 with TRBJ1-1; D remains ambiguous. The CDR3 DNA reads TGTGCCTGGAGTCCCATTCGCCTTGAAGCTTTCTTT. Protein product: CAWSPIRLEAFF.